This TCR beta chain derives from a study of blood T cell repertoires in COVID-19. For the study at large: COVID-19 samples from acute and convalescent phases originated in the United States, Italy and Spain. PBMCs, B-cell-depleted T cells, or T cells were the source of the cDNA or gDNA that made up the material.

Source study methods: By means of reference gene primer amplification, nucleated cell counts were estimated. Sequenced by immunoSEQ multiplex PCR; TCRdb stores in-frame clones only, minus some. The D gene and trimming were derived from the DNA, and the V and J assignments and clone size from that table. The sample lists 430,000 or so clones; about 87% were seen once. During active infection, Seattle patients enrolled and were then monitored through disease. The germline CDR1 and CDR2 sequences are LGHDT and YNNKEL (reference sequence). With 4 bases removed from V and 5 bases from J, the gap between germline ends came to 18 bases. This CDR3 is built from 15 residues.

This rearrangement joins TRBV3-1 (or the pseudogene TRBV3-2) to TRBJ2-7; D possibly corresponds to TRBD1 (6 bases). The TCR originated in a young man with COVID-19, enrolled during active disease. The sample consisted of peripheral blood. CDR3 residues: CASSRMHGTNNEQYF. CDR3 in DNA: TGTGCCAGCAGCCGGATGCACGGGACAAATAACGAGCAGTACTTC.